The 18 T cell receptor beta chains below all came from one sample that was sequenced in a study of blood T cell repertoires in COVID-19. Sequenced by immunoSEQ multiplex PCR; TCRdb stores in-frame clones only, minus some. The sample comprises more than 350,000 clones, roughly 90% of which are singletons, and 1.4% rests with the top ten. The sequenced sample consisted of PBMCs or T cells enriched from blood (not recorded which). These receptors all stem from a woman aged 18-29 years who had been exposed to COVID-19.

Here the CDR3 DNA reads TGTGCCAGCAGCTCGGCCGGGACAGGGCTTAATGAAAAACTGTTTTTT. Protein product: CASSSAGTGLNEKLFF. The chain combines TRBV5-5 with TRBJ1-4; 9 bases align to TRBD1. The V segment lost 3 bases and the J segment 4 bases; nucleotides outside the gene matches: 7. Germline values: CDR1 SGHKS, CDR2 YYEKEE (reference sequence). The CDR3 contains 16 residues.

The chain uses TRBV21-1 and TRBJ1-4; the tabulated D call, TRBD1, remains unverified against the DNA. TRBV21-1 is an annotated pseudogene. This CDR3 region has 17 residues. Here the CDR3 reads CASSNRTGTDYNEKLFF. DNA for the CDR3: TGTGCCAGCAGCAACCGGACAGGGACCGATTATAATGAAAAACTGTTTTTT.

This sequence joins TRBV9 and TRBJ1-2, with 9 bases matching TRBD1. Germline-derived CDR1 and CDR2 are SGDLS and YYNGEE. This CDR3 comprises 14 residues. The V and J ends lost 3 bases and 3 bases, in that order; junction bases with no gene match: 3. CDR3 bases: TGTGCCAGCAGCGGAAGACAGGGGGACTATGGCTACACCTTC. Its translation is CASSGRQGDYGYTF.

The chain has TRBV7-2 and TRBJ1-5; D is perhaps TRBD1 (6 bases). There are 14 residues in the CDR3. The V gene lost 7 bases and the J gene lost 5 bases, with 15 bases spanning the gap. CDR1 is SGHTA, CDR2 FQGNSA, per germline. The chain's CDR3 is CASTARGGDQPQHF. CDR3 in DNA: TGTGCCAGCACCGCAAGAGGGGGGGATCAGCCCCAGCATTTT.

V usage is TRBV2 and J usage is TRBJ2-3; TRBD2 is a possible D gene (5 bases). CDR3 size: 14 residues. In germline, CDR1 is SNHLY, CDR2 FYNNEI. The V and J ends lost 8 bases and 0 bases respectively, with 12 bases between them. CDR3 amino acids: CASERQTSTDTQYF. The CDR3, as DNA: TGTGCCAGCGAGCGGCAGACTAGCACAGATACGCAGTATTTT.

CDR3 sequence reads: CSVPGQGLGYGYTF. For the CDR3, the DNA is TGCAGCGTCCCGGGACAGGGGTTGGGCTATGGCTACACCTTC. J is TRBJ1-2 and V is TRBV29-1; 10 bases fit TRBD1. Germline V lookup: CDR1 SQVTM, CDR2 ANQGSEA. V shed 6 bases and J 4 bases; nucleotides not matched to a gene: 8. This CDR3 contains 14 residues. The full variable domain, in which reference TRBV29-1 and TRBJ1-2 provide the parts outside the CDR3, is SAVISQKPSRDICQRGTSLTIQCQVDSQVTMMFWYRQQPGQSLTLIATANQGSEATYESGFVIDKFPISRPNLTFSTLTVSNMSPEDSSIYLCSVPGQGLGYGYTFGSGTRLTVV.

The chain couples TRBV9 to TRBJ2-1; D is possibly TRBD1 (6 bases). From germline, CDR1 is SGDLS and CDR2 YYNGEE. V was trimmed by 0 bases and J by 10 bases, leaving 11 bases between them. The CDR3 covers 13 residues. The CDR3 region is CASSVDQGREQFF. For the CDR3, the DNA is TGTGCCAGCAGCGTAGACCAGGGGCGGGAGCAGTTCTTC.

The chain employs TRBV7-9 and TRBJ2-1; D possibly corresponds to TRBD2 (7 bases). Trimming stripped 11 bases from V and 10 bases from J, with 18 bases between. Germline V gene sequence: CDR1 SEHNR, CDR2 FQNEAQ (reference sequence). The CDR3 length is 12 residues. The CDR3 DNA reads TGTGCCGGCGGGAGCAGGGGAGAAGAGCAGTTCTTC. The encoded protein is CAGGSRGEEQFF.

This clone was detected once. V is TRBV28 and J is TRBJ2-7; D perhaps matches TRBD1 (5 bases). This CDR3 contains 12 residues. The V gene's germline CDR1 is MDHEN and CDR2 SYDVKM. V gave up 5 bases and J gave up 6 bases, with 11 bases separating them. The DNA of the CDR3 is TGTGCCAGCAGTCCGGACAAGGGCGAGCAGTACTTC. As protein: CASSPDKGEQYF.

This chain connects TRBV4-1 to TRBJ2-2; 8 bases fit TRBD1. Germline CDR1 is MGHRA and CDR2 is YSYEKL. Losses at the gene ends were 1 base for V and 3 bases for J; bases not matched to a gene: 10. The CDR3 length is 18 residues. This CDR3 is CASSQGRGLQGDTGELFF. The CDR3, as DNA: TGCGCCAGCAGCCAAGGGAGGGGTTTACAGGGGGACACCGGGGAGCTGTTTTTT.

This chain links TRBV9 with TRBJ1-3; D not certain. CDR3 length: 13 amino acids. Germline V gene data show CDR1 as SGDLS and CDR2 as YYNGEE. Trimming took 3 bases from V and 0 from J, leaving 4 bases between them. The chain's CDR3 is CASSASSGNTIYF. The CDR3 bases are TGTGCCAGCAGCGCCTCCTCTGGAAACACCATATATTTT.

V and J are TRBV28 and TRBJ2-7; 9 nucleotides match TRBD1. Germline assignment: CDR1 MDHEN and CDR2 SYDVKM. V shed 5 bases, J shed 5 bases, and the junction held 10 bases outside the gene matches. The CDR3 has 15 amino acids. CDR3 coding DNA: TGTGCCAGCAGTACTACCGGGACAGGGCTCCACGAGCAGTACTTC. This codes for CASSTTGTGLHEQYF.

A note on this clone: The junction does not match germline at one end; this may be a read error. The sample holds other DNA sequences that translate to the same CDR3. This chain joins TRBV25-1 and TRBJ2-7; D is ambiguous. This CDR3 has 12 residues. In germline, CDR1 is MGHDK, CDR2 SYGVNS. CDR3 protein: CASSESGYEQYF. In nucleotides, the CDR3 is TGTGCCAGCAGCGAATCAGGTTACGAGCAGTACTTC.

The chain joins TRBV2 to TRBJ2-3; TRBD2 agrees at 11 bases. Losses at the gene ends were 6 bases for V and 6 bases for J; bases not matched to a gene: 11. The CDR3 is 16 residues long. Per germline, CDR1 SNHLY and CDR2 FYNNEI. The CDR3 spells CASRIPSGGTTDTQYF. The CDR3 coding sequence is TGTGCCAGCAGAATACCTAGCGGGGGGACGACCGATACGCAGTATTTT.

The chain couples TRBV6-5 to TRBJ2-7; 10 nucleotides line up with TRBD1. CDR1 is MNHEY and CDR2 is SVGAGI in the germline V gene. The ends lost 5 bases at V and 2 bases at J; junction bases unmatched: 6. The CDR3 has 15 amino acids. The CDR3: CASSIGTGDPYEQYF. The CDR3 nucleotides are TGTGCCAGCAGTATCGGGACAGGGGATCCCTACGAGCAGTACTTC.

The chain combines TRBV18 with TRBJ2-2, with 7 nucleotides matching TRBD2. V was pared by 4 bases and J by 3 bases, with 11 bases of the junction left unmatched. The germline V gene encodes CDR1 KGHSH and CDR2 LQKENI. The CDR3 runs to 17 residues. The CDR3 DNA follows: TGTGCCAGCTCACATCGGATGAGGACTAGGGACACCGGGGAGCTGTTTTTT. Translated, it gives CASSHRMRTRDTGELFF.

This clone occurred once. The gene calls are TRBV29-1 and TRBJ2-4; TRBD2 matches 7 bases. This CDR3 contains 12 residues. The V segment lost 2 bases and the J segment 8 bases; nucleotides outside the gene matches: 3. CDR1 SQVTM and CDR2 ANQGSEA come from the germline V gene. The CDR3 DNA sequence: TGCAGCGTTGAAAAGCGGGGCGACATTCAGTACTTC. Its translation is CSVEKRGDIQYF.

The chain joins TRBV28 to TRBJ2-4; weak D call: TRBD2 (7 bases). The CDR3 loop spans 15 amino acids. The germline V gene has CDR1 MDHEN and CDR2 SYDVKM. The V gene lost 7 bases and the J gene lost 1 base, with 14 bases spanning the gap. The CDR3 DNA reads TGTGCCAGCACTCGTGGGGGGGCGGCCAAAAACATTCAGTACTTC. It codes for CASTRGGAAKNIQYF.